This TCR beta chain was recovered during a study of glioma-infiltrating T cells. TCR alpha and beta CDR3 regions were amplified from RNA using iRepertoire nested multiplex PCR. TCRdb called the multiplex PCR reads again in MiXCR, with one record for every CDR3 protein. Counted here are 400,000 or so distinct CDR3 sequences, roughly two fifths occurring once; the ten biggest clones make up around 12%. This CDR3 is 13 amino acids long. The V gene end was trimmed by 6 bases and the J gene end by 5 bases; junction bases not matched to a gene: 5. Sample: glioma tissue, nonneoplastic brain tissue, or PBMCs (not recorded which). The chain recombines TRBV12-3 or TRBV12-4 with TRBJ1-1, with 8 bases aligning to TRBD1. This clonotype was obtained from a human donor with low-grade glioma or glioblastoma, undergoing nonglioma brain surgery, or in good health (not recorded which). DNA for the CDR3: TGTGCCAGCAGGTCTACAGGGGGTACTGAAGCTTTCTTT. Protein: CASRSTGGTEAFF.